This record covers a single T cell receptor (beta chain). This entry comes from a study of T cells after yellow fever vaccination. In TCRdb, the 5' RACE reads were re-called with MiXCR into one record per CDR3 protein. The sample comprises under 400,000 distinct CDR3 sequences, around 13% of which are singletons, and 3% to 4% rests with the top ten. The specimen comprised CD4+ T cells sorted from PBMCs, sampled 15 days after the yellow fever booster vaccination. This TCR was recovered from a man aged 18 to 30 who received the YFV17D yellow fever vaccine.

The CDR3 loop reads CASSSGLSIQYF. The CDR3 DNA reads as TGTGCCAGCAGTTCCGGACTGAGCATTCAGTACTTC. The chain is built from TRBV6-1 and TRBJ2-4; tentative D call: TRBD2 (5 bases). The CDR3 extends over 12 amino acids. The germline V gene has CDR1 MNHNS and CDR2 SASEGT. The V and J ends lost 5 bases and 9 bases respectively, with 11 bases between them.